One sample yielded the 21 T cell receptor beta chains listed below, sequenced in a study of PD-1 blockade in mismatch repair-deficient tumors. Here immunoSEQ multiplex PCR was the method, and the copy in TCRdb shows in-frame clones only, minus some. The sample has about 68,000 clones; almost 80% are singletons. The sequenced sample was peripheral blood, obtained 2 weeks after starting pembrolizumab. The receptors here all came from an adult with mismatch repair-deficient cancer.

The chain has TRBV30 and TRBJ2-4; 12 bases fit TRBD2. Losses at the gene ends were 5 bases for V and 0 bases for J; bases not matched to a gene: 5. This CDR3 region has 16 residues. Germline values: CDR1 GTSNPN, CDR2 SVGIG (reference sequence). The DNA of the CDR3 is TGTGCCTGGTCTAGCGGGAGGGCCGAAGCCAAAAACATTCAGTACTTC. It is translated as CAWSSGRAEAKNIQYF.

The J gene is TRBJ2-1, the V gene TRBV7-2; D gene ambiguous. The CDR3 totals 13 residues. Trimming pared 4 bases from V and 8 bases from J, leaving 12 bases between. Looked up from germline, CDR1 is SGHTA and CDR2 is FQGNSA. CDR3: CASSYGRFDEQFF. In DNA, the CDR3 is TGTGCCAGCAGCTACGGAAGGTTCGATGAGCAGTTCTTC.

J is TRBJ1-1 and V is TRBV19, with 8 bases lining up with TRBD1. The CDR3 loop spans 14 amino acids. Germline CDR1 reads LNHDA; CDR2 reads SQIVND (reference sequence). J gave up 1 base and V 4 bases, and 2 bases lay outside the gene matches. CDR3 coding DNA: TGTGCCAGTAGTACCGACAGGGGGAACACTGAAGCTTTCTTT. Amino acids: CASSTDRGNTEAFF.

This chain uses TRBV7-8 with TRBJ1-5, with 7 bases that match TRBD1. CDR3 length: 14 residues. Germline assignment: CDR1 SGHVS and CDR2 FQNEAQ. The J segment lost 3 bases and the V segment lost 6 bases, leaving 5 bases of the junction unmatched. For the CDR3, the DNA is TGTGCCAGCAGTTCGGGACAGCCCAATCAGCCCCAGCATTTT. Its translation: CASSSGQPNQPQHF.

The V and J genes are TRBV7-9 and TRBJ1-4; D is uncertain. The CDR3 sequence is 15 residues long. The V and J ends lost 1 base and 6 bases respectively, with 12 bases between them. CDR1 and CDR2 (germline): SEHNR, FQNEAQ (reference sequence). CDR3 in DNA: TGTGCCAGCAGCTTAGGAATAGGGCCGGATGAAAAACTGTTTTTT. Its translation: CASSLGIGPDEKLFF.

This chain uses TRBV5-6 with TRBJ2-2, with TRBD1 matching over 7 bases. The CDR3 covers 16 residues. The ends lost 3 bases at V and 6 bases at J; junction bases unmatched: 11. CDR1 is SGHDT and CDR2 is YYEEEE in the germline V gene. The CDR3 DNA is TGTGCCAGCAGCTCCGAAGAGACAGGGTATTCCGGGGAGCTGTTTTTT. It is translated as CASSSEETGYSGELFF.

This clone was seen repeatedly, ten times or more. The V gene is TRBV30, the J gene TRBJ1-3; 12 nucleotides agree with TRBD1. The CDR3 has 14 residues. Per germline, CDR1 GTSNPN and CDR2 SVGIG (reference sequence). J was trimmed by 3 bases and V by 5 bases; bases with no gene match: 2. CDR3 sequence reads: CAWGTGGNGNTIYF. CDR3 coding DNA: TGTGCCTGGGGGACAGGGGGCAATGGAAACACCATATATTTT. The full variable domain, rest sourced from reference TRBV30 and TRBJ1-3, is SQTIHQWPATLVQPVGSPLSLECTVEGTSNPNLYWYRQAAGRGLQLLFYSVGIGQISSEVPQNLSASRPQDRQFILSSKKLLLSDSGFYLCAWGTGGNGNTIYFGEGSWLTVV.

The rearrangement joins TRBV30 to TRBJ1-3; no clear D. The CDR3 sequence is 13 residues long. Germline assignment: CDR1 GTSNPN and CDR2 SVGIG (reference sequence). Trimming removed 0 bases from V and 4 bases from J, with 7 bases in between. The CDR3 nucleotides read TGTGCCTGGAGTGTAACGGGCGGAAACACCATATATTTT. Amino acid sequence: CAWSVTGGNTIYF.

V gene TRBV30 combines with J gene TRBJ1-1, with TRBD1 matching over 10 bases. Per germline, CDR1 GTSNPN and CDR2 SVGIG (reference sequence). Germline trimming cut 3 bases from V and 11 bases from J; bases unmatched to any gene: 12. The CDR3 contains 14 residues. The CDR3 nucleotides are TGTGCCTGGAGCCGCCCCCCCCGACAGGGGGCGGCTTTCTTT. Amino acids: CAWSRPPRQGAAFF.

V usage is TRBV18 and J usage is TRBJ1-1; the match to TRBD1 covers 8 bases. Germline values: CDR1 KGHSH, CDR2 LQKENI. Trimming removed 2 bases from V and 4 bases from J; junction bases left unmatched: 6. The length of the CDR3 is 15 residues. CDR3 in amino acids: CASSPSTGDLTEAFF. CDR3 DNA sequence: TGTGCCAGCTCACCATCGACAGGGGATCTCACTGAAGCTTTCTTT.

This chain uses TRBV11-1 with TRBJ2-7; D unclear. The CDR3 is 15 amino acids. CDR1 SGHAT and CDR2 FQDESV come from the germline V gene (reference sequence). V was pared by 1 base and J by 5 bases, with 15 bases between. The DNA for the CDR3 is TGTGCCAGCAGCTTAGTAGGGTCCAAAGGTGACGAGCAGTACTTC. Amino acids: CASSLVGSKGDEQYF.

The J gene is TRBJ2-1, the V gene TRBV7-9; possible D gene TRBD2, 5 bases. Trimming left V 7 bases short and J 7 bases short, with 14 bases between. This CDR3 region has 13 residues. CDR1 and CDR2 (germline): SEHNR, FQNEAQ (reference sequence). This chain's CDR3 is CASTKATTNEQFF. The CDR3 DNA follows: TGTGCCAGCACCAAGGCGACTACAAATGAGCAGTTCTTC.

The CDR3 DNA sequence: TGTGCCAGCAGCCCCTCTGGGGCCAACGTCCTGACTTTC. Protein product: CASSPSGANVLTF. The rearrangement joins TRBV7-3 to TRBJ2-6; D uncertain. The CDR3 is 13 amino acids. CDR1 SGHTA and CDR2 FQGTGA come from the germline V gene. The V end lost 5 bases, the J end lost 0 bases, and 2 bases lay between the germline ends.

This clone was observed a few times. The chain joins TRBV11-2 to TRBJ1-4; D not resolved. The CDR3 consists of 14 residues. V lost 3 bases, J lost 3 bases, and 8 bases lay in between. CDR1 SGHAT and CDR2 FQNNGV come from the germline V gene. The CDR3 reads CASSFMAPNEKLFF. For the CDR3, the DNA is TGTGCCAGCAGCTTTATGGCTCCTAATGAAAAACTGTTTTTT.

The chain couples TRBV7-3 to TRBJ2-1, with TRBD2 matching over 13 bases. The CDR3 totals 16 residues. Per germline, CDR1 SGHTA and CDR2 FQGTGA. The V segment lost 4 bases and the J segment 3 bases; nucleotides outside the gene matches: 3. The CDR3 spells CASSSGTSGIYNEQFF. DNA of the CDR3: TGTGCCAGCAGCTCCGGGACTAGCGGGATCTACAATGAGCAGTTCTTC.

This clone was counted between two and nine times. The V gene is TRBV7-9, the J gene TRBJ2-2; TRBD1 matches at 7 bases. Germline CDR1 reads SEHNR; CDR2 reads FQNEAQ (reference sequence). This CDR3 comprises 15 residues. Trimming removed 5 bases from V and 7 bases from J; junction bases left unmatched: 10. The CDR3 sequence is CASSPRAGGNGELFF. DNA for the CDR3: TGTGCCAGCAGCCCCCGCGCAGGGGGTAACGGGGAGCTGTTTTTT.

V gene TRBV21-1 combines with J gene TRBJ2-3; the D call of TRBD1 is as the table states it, not checked on the DNA. TRBV21-1 is noted as a pseudogene. The length of the CDR3 is 17 residues. This CDR3 is CASSLIGQGGSADTQYF. The CDR3 DNA is TGTGCCAGCAGCTTAATCGGACAGGGTGGGTCGGCTGATACGCAGTATTTT.

The V and J genes are TRBV15 and TRBJ2-3; D might be TRBD2 (5 bases). Germline V gene lookup returns CDR1 LNHNV and CDR2 YYDKDF (reference sequence). V lost 2 bases to trimming and J lost 4 bases, with 13 bases between them. The CDR3 extends over 15 amino acids. CDR3 protein: CATSRKTGSADTQYF. CDR3 DNA sequence: TGTGCCACCAGCAGAAAGACGGGGAGCGCAGATACGCAGTATTTT.

The CDR3 spells CASSNRFEEQYF. The CDR3 DNA is TGTGCCAGTAGTAATAGGTTTGAGGAGCAGTACTTC. V and J are TRBV19 and TRBJ2-7; D not resolved. V was trimmed by 4 bases and J by 7 bases, leaving 11 bases between them. The CDR3 runs to 12 residues. The germline gives CDR1 LNHDA, CDR2 SQIVND (reference sequence).

This chain joins TRBV6-1 and TRBJ2-7, with D perhaps assigned TRBD1 or TRBD2 (5 bases each). The CDR3 spans 13 residues. V lost 7 bases to trimming and J lost 4 bases, with 14 bases between them. The germline V gene has CDR1 MNHNS and CDR2 SASEGT. CDR3 in DNA: TGTGCCAGCATGGGACGCCAGTCGTACGAGCAGTACTTC. Protein product: CASMGRQSYEQYF.

This clone was picked up one time. The chain recombines TRBV19 with TRBJ2-7, with D unclear. The length of the CDR3 is 13 residues. V gave up 3 bases and J gave up 0 bases, with 6 bases separating them. Germline V gives CDR1 LNHDA, CDR2 SQIVND (reference sequence). The CDR3 reads CASSIQPSYEQYF. The CDR3 region has the DNA TGTGCCAGTAGTATCCAGCCCTCCTACGAGCAGTACTTC.